A selection of T cell receptor beta chains follows, all from one sample in a study of vaccination and CD4 T cells after COVID-19. TCRdb called the PCR reads again in MiXCR, with one record for every CDR3 protein. This sample yields several thousand distinct CDR3 sequences, of which over 35% are seen a single time; around a fifth belongs to the top ten. Their specific antigens are unknown. Sequenced material: CD4+ T cells from blood, cultured in vitro. These receptors all stem from a human donor in good health. Each CDR3 is given with its conserved first and last residue. The D gene is left open where the match is weak. Where a row states a size, it is once, few, many or the class of an expanded clone; other rows omit it.

j_gene: TRBJ1-3
d_gene: TRBD1
abundance: .
v_gene: TRBV5-1
CDR3aa: CASSLEGARGNTIYF
CDR3nt: TGCGCCAGCAGCTTGGAGGGGGCGCGAGGAAACACCATATATTTT

j_gene: TRBJ2-7
d_gene: .
abundance: few
v_gene: TRBV10-3
CDR3aa: CAISGFGGTYEQYF
CDR3nt: TGTGCCATCAGTGGGTTCGGCGGGACCTACGAGCAGTACTTC

j_gene: TRBJ2-3
d_gene: .
abundance: few
v_gene: TRBV20-1
CDR3aa: CSAVPGFVGDTQYF
CDR3nt: TGCAGTGCTGTACCAGGGTTTGTTGGAGATACGCAGTATTTT

j_gene: TRBJ2-7
d_gene: TRBD2
abundance: few
v_gene: TRBV20-1
CDR3aa: CSASTSGRDYEQYF
CDR3nt: TGCAGTGCGAGCACTAGCGGGCGGGACTACGAGCAGTACTTC

j_gene: TRBJ1-1
d_gene: .
abundance: .
v_gene: TRBV10-3
CDR3aa: CASNRLEGGMNTEAFF
CDR3nt: TGTGCCTCTAACCGTCTAGAGGGAGGGATGAACACTGAAGCTTTCTTT

j_gene: TRBJ1-3
d_gene: .
abundance: .
v_gene: TRBV28
CDR3aa: CASSSAGNTIYF
CDR3nt: TGTGCCAGCAGCTCAGCGGGTAACACCATATATTTT

j_gene: TRBJ1-2
d_gene: .
abundance: .
v_gene: TRBV18
CDR3aa: CASSPSWVREYANYGYTF
CDR3nt: TGTGCCAGCTCACCGTCCTGGGTCAGGGAGTATGCTAACTATGGCTACACCTTC

j_gene: TRBJ1-1
d_gene: .
abundance: few
v_gene: TRBV29-1
CDR3aa: CSARKGPGGTEAFF
CDR3nt: TGCAGCGCCCGTAAGGGTCCCGGAGGGACTGAAGCTTTCTTT

j_gene: TRBJ2-5
d_gene: TRBD1
abundance: .
v_gene: TRBV11-2
CDR3aa: CASSLDRGTAQETQYF
CDR3nt: TGTGCCAGCAGCTTAGATAGGGGGACAGCCCAAGAGACCCAGTACTTC

j_gene: TRBJ1-1
d_gene: TRBD1
abundance: .
v_gene: TRBV4-3
CDR3aa: CASSRRGQGGEAFF
CDR3nt: TGCGCCAGCAGCCGGCGAGGACAGGGGGGGGAAGCTTTCTTT

j_gene: TRBJ2-2
d_gene: .
abundance: .
v_gene: TRBV9
CDR3aa: CASSPTPRSRANTGELFF
CDR3nt: TGTGCCAGCAGCCCCACCCCCCGTAGCAGGGCGAACACCGGGGAGCTGTTTTTT

j_gene: TRBJ1-5
d_gene: .
abundance: few
v_gene: TRBV28
CDR3aa: CASTTWFEAQHF
CDR3nt: TGTGCCAGCACAACCTGGTTCGAAGCCCAGCATTTT

j_gene: TRBJ1-5
d_gene: .
abundance: few
v_gene: TRBV19
CDR3aa: CASSIGRDQPQHF
CDR3nt: TGTGCCAGTAGTATAGGGAGGGATCAGCCCCAGCATTTT

j_gene: TRBJ1-2
d_gene: .
abundance: .
v_gene: TRBV28
CDR3aa: CASSLGINYGYTF
CDR3nt: TGTGCCAGCAGTTTAGGGATCAACTATGGCTACACCTTC

j_gene: TRBJ2-3
d_gene: .
abundance: .
v_gene: TRBV6-4
CDR3aa: CASSDGVGSTDTQYF
CDR3nt: TGTGCCAGCAGTGACGGGGTGGGTAGCACAGATACGCAGTATTTT

j_gene: TRBJ1-1
d_gene: TRBD1
abundance: few
v_gene: TRBV28
CDR3aa: CASFQGVNTEAFF
CDR3nt: TGTGCCAGCTTCCAGGGGGTGAACACTGAAGCTTTCTTT

j_gene: TRBJ2-2
d_gene: .
abundance: few
v_gene: TRBV6-2/TRBV6-3
CDR3aa: CASSPDTGELFF
CDR3nt: TGTGCCAGCAGCCCCGACACCGGGGAGCTGTTTTTT

j_gene: TRBJ1-1
d_gene: TRBD1
abundance: few
v_gene: TRBV11-2
CDR3aa: CASSSLRGPMNTEAFF
CDR3nt: TGTGCCAGCAGCTCACTAAGGGGGCCAATGAACACTGAAGCTTTCTTT

j_gene: TRBJ2-7
d_gene: TRBD2
abundance: .
v_gene: TRBV7-2
CDR3aa: CASSLFSGSTYEQYF
CDR3nt: TGTGCCAGCAGCTTATTCAGCGGGAGTACCTACGAGCAGTACTTC

j_gene: TRBJ2-5
d_gene: .
abundance: few
v_gene: TRBV12-3/TRBV12-4
CDR3aa: CASSGASAGEWTQYF
CDR3nt: TGTGCCAGCAGTGGGGCTAGCGCTGGAGAGTGGACCCAGTACTTC

j_gene: TRBJ1-5
d_gene: TRBD1
abundance: few
v_gene: TRBV23-1
CDR3aa: CASPHLGTGGNQPQHF
CDR3nt: TGCGCCAGCCCCCACCTGGGGACAGGGGGAAATCAGCCCCAGCATTTT

j_gene: TRBJ1-1
d_gene: .
abundance: .
v_gene: TRBV19
CDR3aa: CASSIENGGGNTEAFF
CDR3nt: TGTGCCAGTAGTATAGAAAACGGAGGGGGGAACACTGAAGCTTTCTTT

j_gene: TRBJ2-2
d_gene: .
abundance: few
v_gene: TRBV6-2/TRBV6-3
CDR3aa: CASRKQNRNTGELFF
CDR3nt: TGTGCCAGCAGGAAACAGAATAGGAACACCGGGGAGCTGTTTTTT

j_gene: TRBJ2-7
d_gene: .
abundance: .
v_gene: TRBV19
CDR3aa: CANSITDRSAEQYF
CDR3nt: TGTGCCAATAGTATCACCGACAGGTCGGCCGAGCAGTACTTC

j_gene: TRBJ1-1
d_gene: TRBD1
abundance: few
v_gene: TRBV6-5
CDR3aa: CASSYSGTGSGTEAFF
CDR3nt: TGTGCCAGCAGTTACTCGGGGACAGGGAGCGGCACTGAAGCTTTCTTT

j_gene: TRBJ2-7
d_gene: TRBD1
abundance: few
v_gene: TRBV2
CDR3aa: CASLGQRSYEQYF
CDR3nt: TGTGCCAGCTTGGGACAGCGATCCTACGAGCAGTACTTC

j_gene: TRBJ1-5
d_gene: TRBD1
abundance: few
v_gene: TRBV27
CDR3aa: CASSTRTGTDSNQPQHF
CDR3nt: TGTGCCAGCAGTACCCGGACAGGGACGGATAGCAATCAGCCCCAGCATTTT

j_gene: TRBJ2-3
d_gene: TRBD1
abundance: few
v_gene: TRBV29-1
CDR3aa: CSVERQGGTDTQYF
CDR3nt: TGCAGCGTTGAAAGGCAGGGGGGCACAGATACGCAGTATTTT

j_gene: TRBJ1-2
d_gene: TRBD1
abundance: .
v_gene: TRBV6-5
CDR3aa: CASSYSGTGEYGYTF
CDR3nt: TGTGCCAGCAGTTACTCGGGGACAGGGGAATATGGCTACACCTTC

j_gene: TRBJ2-3
d_gene: .
abundance: few
v_gene: TRBV20-1
CDR3aa: CSTRYIMTGTDTQYF
CDR3nt: TGCAGTACCCGCTACATCATGACCGGCACAGATACGCAGTATTTT

j_gene: TRBJ2-7
d_gene: .
abundance: few
v_gene: TRBV29-1
CDR3aa: CSVDRGTTEQYF
CDR3nt: TGCAGCGTTGACCGAGGGACAACCGAGCAGTACTTC

j_gene: TRBJ2-7
d_gene: TRBD2
abundance: .
v_gene: TRBV4-2
CDR3aa: CASSQGLAGSYEQYF
CDR3nt: TGTGCCAGCAGCCAAGGACTAGCGGGCTCCTACGAGCAGTACTTC

j_gene: TRBJ2-3
d_gene: TRBD2
abundance: once
v_gene: TRBV7-2
CDR3aa: CASSPSGRTDTQYF
CDR3nt: TGTGCCAGCAGCCCTAGCGGGAGGACAGATACGCAGTATTTT

j_gene: TRBJ2-1
d_gene: TRBD2
abundance: .
v_gene: TRBV7-2
CDR3aa: CASSLAAGGISNEQFF
CDR3nt: TGTGCCAGCAGCTTAGCCGCGGGAGGAATATCCAATGAGCAGTTCTTC

j_gene: TRBJ2-4
d_gene: .
abundance: .
v_gene: TRBV28
CDR3aa: CASSLIRRNIQYF
CDR3nt: TGTGCCAGCAGTTTAATTCGCAGAAACATTCAGTACTTC

j_gene: TRBJ2-3
d_gene: TRBD2
abundance: .
v_gene: TRBV7-2
CDR3aa: CASSPEASGRTDTQYF
CDR3nt: TGTGCCAGCAGCCCGGAGGCTAGCGGGAGAACAGATACGCAGTATTTT

j_gene: TRBJ1-2
d_gene: .
abundance: few
v_gene: TRBV12-3/TRBV12-4
CDR3aa: CASSLKGLGYGYTF
CDR3nt: TGTGCCAGCAGTTTAAAGGGGCTCGGCTATGGCTACACCTTC

j_gene: TRBJ2-4
d_gene: TRBD1
abundance: once
v_gene: TRBV28
CDR3aa: CASSLTGIGDGNIQYF
CDR3nt: TGTGCCAGCAGTTTGACAGGGATCGGAGATGGAAACATTCAGTACTTC

j_gene: TRBJ2-7
d_gene: TRBD1
abundance: .
v_gene: TRBV6-4
CDR3aa: CASSERQGAREQYF
CDR3nt: TGTGCCAGCAGTGAACGACAGGGGGCGCGGGAGCAGTACTTC

j_gene: TRBJ2-7
d_gene: TRBD2
abundance: once
v_gene: TRBV28
CDR3aa: CASTNGGLNHEQYF
CDR3nt: TGTGCCAGCACCAATGGGGGACTAAACCACGAGCAGTACTTC

j_gene: TRBJ2-7
d_gene: TRBD1
abundance: .
v_gene: TRBV29-1
CDR3aa: CSVRGQLGYEQYF
CDR3nt: TGCAGCGTGAGGGGACAGCTGGGGTACGAGCAGTACTTC

j_gene: TRBJ1-1
d_gene: .
abundance: .
v_gene: TRBV11-1
CDR3aa: CASSPPCTGGSEAFF
CDR3nt: TGTGCCAGCAGCCCTCCCTGTACAGGAGGTAGTGAAGCTTTCTTT

j_gene: TRBJ1-1
d_gene: TRBD1
abundance: once
v_gene: TRBV2
CDR3aa: CATQGAGTEAFF
CDR3nt: TGTGCCACCCAGGGGGCCGGCACTGAAGCTTTCTTT

j_gene: TRBJ1-3
d_gene: .
abundance: .
v_gene: TRBV20-1
CDR3aa: CSAITSRTSGNTIYF
CDR3nt: TGCAGTGCTATCACTAGTAGGACCTCTGGAAACACCATATATTTT

j_gene: TRBJ1-2
d_gene: TRBD1
abundance: .
v_gene: TRBV20-1
CDR3aa: CSASLGTGYGYTF
CDR3nt: TGCAGTGCTAGCCTCGGGACAGGCTATGGCTACACCTTC

j_gene: TRBJ2-3
d_gene: TRBD2
abundance: .
v_gene: TRBV5-1
CDR3aa: CASSFGRADTQYF
CDR3nt: TGCGCCAGCAGCTTCGGGAGGGCAGATACGCAGTATTTT

j_gene: TRBJ2-3
d_gene: .
abundance: .
v_gene: TRBV20-1
CDR3aa: CSAAGPLGDTQYF
CDR3nt: TGCAGTGCCGCCGGGCCCCTCGGGGATACGCAGTATTTT

j_gene: TRBJ2-2
d_gene: .
abundance: .
v_gene: TRBV7-9
CDR3aa: CASSLGLTTGELFF
CDR3nt: TGTGCCAGCAGCTTAGGCCTCACCACCGGGGAGCTGTTTTTT

j_gene: TRBJ2-3
d_gene: TRBD2
abundance: few
v_gene: TRBV24-1
CDR3aa: CATSDWWTSGSTDTQYF
CDR3nt: TGTGCCACCAGTGATTGGTGGACTAGCGGGTCCACAGATACGCAGTATTTT

j_gene: TRBJ1-2
d_gene: .
abundance: .
v_gene: TRBV28
CDR3aa: CASSLSGGRGYGYTF
CDR3nt: TGTGCCAGCAGTTTATCGGGGGGGCGCGGGTATGGCTACACCTTC

j_gene: TRBJ1-5
d_gene: .
abundance: few
v_gene: TRBV7-7
CDR3aa: CASSTTAGGNQHF
CDR3nt: TGTGCTAGCAGCACTACCGCGGGGGGAAACCAGCATTTT

j_gene: TRBJ1-1
d_gene: .
abundance: few
v_gene: TRBV6-1
CDR3aa: CASSEAGGTTEAFF
CDR3nt: TGTGCCAGCAGTGAAGCGGGGGGCACCACTGAAGCTTTCTTT

j_gene: TRBJ2-7
d_gene: TRBD2
abundance: once
v_gene: TRBV5-1
CDR3aa: CASSLMASGSNEQYF
CDR3nt: TGCGCCAGCAGCTTGATGGCTAGCGGGAGCAACGAGCAGTACTTC

j_gene: TRBJ2-1
d_gene: .
abundance: .
v_gene: TRBV7-9
CDR3aa: CASSRTQEGNEQFF
CDR3nt: TGTGCCAGCAGCAGGACACAGGAGGGCAATGAGCAGTTCTTC

j_gene: TRBJ2-7
d_gene: .
abundance: .
v_gene: TRBV6-2/TRBV6-3
CDR3aa: CASSPRLSTYEQYF
CDR3nt: TGTGCCAGCAGCCCCCGACTTTCTACCTACGAGCAGTACTTC

j_gene: TRBJ1-2
d_gene: .
abundance: once
v_gene: TRBV6-1
CDR3aa: CASRIDGMVYGHTF
CDR3nt: TGTGCCAGCAGGATCGACGGTATGGTCTATGGCCACACCTTC

j_gene: TRBJ2-6
d_gene: .
abundance: few
v_gene: TRBV19
CDR3aa: CASSIDLFSGANVLTF
CDR3nt: TGTGCCAGTAGTATAGATCTGTTCTCTGGGGCCAACGTCCTGACTTTC